Reported below is one T cell receptor (beta chain). CDR3 and TCR beta VDJ profiling relied on genomic DNA as the template. TCRdb used MiXCR to reprocess the reads, holding one entry per CDR3 protein. Of fewer than 200,000 distinct CDR3 sequences listed, about 44% are singletons. Patients sequenced had flow cytometry evidence of CD8+CD57+ cell expansion. The entry originates in a study of CD8+CD57+ T cells in acquired aplastic anemia. The overall study: Sorting CD4+ and CD8+ cells gave DNA averaging about 3.3 ug.

V was pared by 5 bases and J by 3 bases, with 8 bases between. The CDR3 has 12 amino acids. Germline assignment: CDR1 LNHNV and CDR2 YYDKDF (reference sequence). J is TRBJ2-7 and V is TRBV15, with D perhaps assigned TRBD1 or TRBD2 (5 bases each). The sequence came from a human donor with aplastic anemia. The specimen was sorted CD4+, CD8+, or CD8+CD57+ T cells (not recorded which) from PBMCs. The CDR3 region is CATSGTSYEQYF. In DNA form, the CDR3 reads TGTGCCACCAGCGGGACCAGCTACGAGCAGTACTTC. Full variable domain (outside the CDR3, taken from reference TRBV15 and TRBJ2-7): DAMVIQNPRYQVTQFGKPVTLSCSQTLNHNVMYWYQQKSSQAPKLLFHYYDKDFNNEADTPDNFQSRRPNTSFCFLDIRSPGLGDTAMYLCATSGTSYEQYFGPGTRLTVT.